The 26 T cell receptor beta chains below all came from one sample that was sequenced in a study of OX40 agonist ivuxolimab in advanced cancers. The table came from immunoSEQ multiplex PCR; TCRdb's copy has only in-frame clones and leaves some out. Among under 50,000 clones, 86% were seen once, and the ten largest hold 0.38%. The sequenced sample was CD4+ or CD8+ T cells sorted from blood, obtained in a trial of the OX40 agonist ivuxolimab. These receptor sequences come from an adult with an advanced solid tumor such as melanoma, head and neck, liver or kidney cancer.

V usage is TRBV5-6 and J usage is TRBJ2-1; maybe TRBD1 (5 bases). This CDR3 spans 15 amino acids. The germline CDR1 and CDR2 sequences are SGHDT and YYEEEE. V was cut by 1 base and J by 2 bases, with 10 bases left in between. CDR3: CASSLRQLTYNEQFF. CDR3 sequence (DNA): TGTGCCAGCAGCTTGCGACAGCTAACCTACAATGAGCAGTTCTTC. Combining the CDR3 with reference TRBV5-6 and TRBJ2-1 gives the whole variable domain DAGVTQSPTHLIKTRGQQVTLRCSPKSGHDTVSWYQQALGQGPQFIFQYYEEEERQRGNFPDRFSGHQFPNYSSELNVNALLLGDSALYLCASSLRQLTYNEQFFGPGTRLTVL.

As regards this clone: The sample carries other DNA sequences with the same CDR3. The chain employs TRBV2 and TRBJ2-2; TRBD2 matches at 9 bases. J lost 4 bases, V lost 7 bases, and 16 bases had no gene match. CDR3 size: 18 residues. Germline CDR1 and CDR2: SNHLY and FYNNEI. The CDR3 DNA is TGTGCCAGCATGGAGGGGCGGGGGGGCCCCCGGGTCACCGGGGAGCTGTTTTTT. It translates to CASMEGRGGPRVTGELFF. The full variable domain, rest sourced from reference TRBV2 and TRBJ2-2, is EPEVTQTPSHQVTQMGQEVILRCVPISNHLYFYWYRQILGQKVEFLVSFYNNEISEKSEIFDDQFSVERPDGSNFTLKIRSTKLEDSAMYFCASMEGRGGPRVTGELFFGEGSRLTVL.

The sample holds a few counts of this clone. The V gene is TRBV9, the J gene TRBJ2-4; D is unresolved. CDR3 length equals 15 residues. Per the germline V gene, CDR1 is SGDLS and CDR2 is YYNGEE. Trimming took 0 bases from V and 0 from J, leaving 7 bases between them. The CDR3 spells CASSVGQLAKNIQYF. In nucleotides, the CDR3 is TGTGCCAGCAGCGTAGGACAACTAGCCAAAAACATTCAGTACTTC.

The chain carries TRBV5-1 and TRBJ2-6; the D is unclear. The germline V gene has CDR1 SGHRS and CDR2 YFSETQ. The V end lost 0 bases, the J end lost 9 bases, and 4 bases lay between the germline ends. The CDR3 is made up of 12 amino acids. The CDR3 reads CASSLAFNVLTF. Written as DNA, the CDR3 is TGCGCCAGCAGCTTGGCCTTCAACGTCCTGACTTTC.

The chain employs TRBV6-6 and TRBJ1-2; D is uncertain. The CDR3 is 14 amino acids. CDR1 and CDR2 from the germline V gene are MNHNY and SVGAGI (reference sequence). Trimming removed 4 bases at V and 8 bases at J, with 17 bases between. CDR3 sequence: CASSSSSQVAGYTF. DNA of the CDR3: TGTGCCAGCAGTTCGTCAAGTCAGGTGGCCGGCTACACCTTC.

The chain carries TRBV7-9 and TRBJ2-6; TRBD2 matches 7 bases. Germline values: CDR1 SEHNR, CDR2 FQNEAQ (reference sequence). The CDR3 runs to 18 residues. Trimming removed 5 bases from V and 0 bases from J; junction bases left unmatched: 10. The CDR3 DNA reads TGTGCCAGCAGCCCAGGGAGGGGAGTCAGCTCTGGGGCCAACGTCCTGACTTTC. This encodes CASSPGRGVSSGANVLTF.

As DNA, the CDR3 is TGTGCCAGTAGTGCTTTGGGTGTGGATACGCAGTATTTT. As protein: CASSALGVDTQYF. The chain carries TRBV19 and TRBJ2-3; no clear D gene. The CDR3 has 13 amino acids. CDR1 is LNHDA, CDR2 SQIVND, per germline (reference sequence). V was clipped by 5 bases and J by 6 bases, with 12 bases between them.

V usage is TRBV2 and J usage is TRBJ2-3; 7 bases fit TRBD2. The CDR3 covers 14 residues. CDR1 is SNHLY and CDR2 is FYNNEI in the germline V gene. Unmatched junction bases numbered 7, after V lost 8 bases and J lost 2 bases. The CDR3 loop reads CASEGGGVTDTQYF. CDR3 bases: TGTGCCAGCGAAGGCGGGGGAGTCACAGATACGCAGTATTTT.

The rearrangement uses TRBV30 and TRBJ1-3; the D gene is possibly TRBD1 (5 bases). In germline, CDR1 is GTSNPN, CDR2 SVGIG (reference sequence). V was pared by 2 bases and J by 0 bases, with 14 bases between. CDR3 length: 16 amino acids. The CDR3 region has the DNA TGTGCCTGGAGTTTTCGCGCGACAGCCTCTGGAAACACCATATATTTT. It yields the protein CAWSFRATASGNTIYF.

The J gene is TRBJ1-1, the V gene TRBV5-6, with D hard to call. The CDR3 has 11 amino acids. V dropped 0 bases and J dropped 8 bases, with 5 bases sitting between them. The germline V gene encodes CDR1 SGHDT and CDR2 YYEEEE. The CDR3 loop is CASSLGREAFF. The CDR3 DNA follows: TGTGCCAGCAGCTTGGGCCGGGAAGCTTTCTTT.

The chain links TRBV5-6 to TRBJ1-5; D gene ambiguous. There are 18 residues in the CDR3. Deletions cut 0 bases from V and 2 bases from J, with 18 bases between. Looked up from germline, CDR1 is SGHDT and CDR2 is YYEEEE. The CDR3 sequence is CASSLGGLLGPGNQPQHF. DNA for the CDR3: TGTGCCAGCAGCTTGGGCGGGCTCCTTGGACCTGGCAATCAGCCCCAGCATTTT.

The chain carries TRBV6-1 and TRBJ1-6, with unresolved D. V was pared by 5 bases and J by 9 bases, with 17 bases between. CDR1 MNHNS and CDR2 SASEGT come from the germline V gene. The CDR3 totals 15 residues. The CDR3 sequence: CASSPREGEGSPLHF. The DNA of the CDR3 is TGTGCCAGCAGTCCCCGGGAGGGTGAAGGTTCACCCCTCCACTTT.

Only one count was recorded for this clone. The chain links TRBV4-2 to TRBJ2-5; TRBD2 aligns across 9 bases. There are 17 residues in the CDR3. Trimming at V came to 6 bases and at J to 3 bases, leaving 14 bases not matched to a gene. Germline V lookup: CDR1 LGHNA, CDR2 YNFKEQ. CDR3 in amino acids: CASSRGAAGGPEETQYF. The CDR3 DNA reads TGTGCCAGCAGTAGGGGGGCCGCGGGGGGGCCGGAAGAGACCCAGTACTTC.

This chain joins TRBV5-1 and TRBJ1-2; a possible D gene is TRBD1 (5 bases). This CDR3 contains 14 residues. Germline loops: CDR1 SGHRS, CDR2 YFSETQ. V was shortened by 3 bases and J by 4 bases, with 13 bases between the two germline ends. CDR3 loop: CASSSGSGGYGYTF. CDR3 bases: TGCGCCAGCAGCTCGGGATCCGGGGGCTATGGCTACACCTTC.

The chain links TRBV5-1 to TRBJ2-1; 7 bases line up with TRBD2. CDR1 and CDR2 from the germline V gene are SGHRS and YFSETQ. Trimming cost V 4 bases and J 8 bases; bases outside gene matches: 9. This CDR3 has 14 amino acids. CDR3 bases: TGCGCCAGCAGCCCGAGGAGCGGGAAACATGAGCAGTTCTTC. Its protein product is CASSPRSGKHEQFF.

V usage is TRBV4-1 and J usage is TRBJ2-2, with D possibly being TRBD1 (6 bases). V lost 4 bases and J lost 6, with 15 bases in between. The CDR3 is 15 residues long. Germline values: CDR1 MGHRA, CDR2 YSYEKL. The chain's CDR3 is CASSPILEGAGELFF. Written as DNA, the CDR3 is TGCGCCAGCAGCCCAATCTTAGAGGGGGCCGGGGAGCTGTTTTTT.

This clone showed up just once. This sequence joins TRBV28 and TRBJ1-2, with D maybe TRBD1 (5 bases). This CDR3 has 15 residues. CDR1 is MDHEN, CDR2 SYDVKM, per germline. Trimming cost V 5 bases and J 4 bases, with 17 bases left between them. Here the CDR3 DNA reads TGTGCCAGCAGTCCCCGGGGGGGAGCGGTCTATGGCTACACCTTC. Protein: CASSPRGGAVYGYTF.

The chain is built from TRBV6-1 and TRBJ1-4; the D is unclear. Between the trimmed V and J ends, which lost 2 bases and 7 bases, there was a span of 11 bases. This CDR3 has 14 residues. Germline V gene lookup returns CDR1 MNHNS and CDR2 SASEGT. The CDR3 is CASSESGLGEKLFF. CDR3 nucleotides: TGTGCCAGCAGTGAATCCGGGCTTGGTGAAAAACTGTTTTTT.

The chain uses TRBV7-9 and TRBJ1-2; 7 bases are shared with TRBD1. Germline V lookup: CDR1 SEHNR, CDR2 FQNEAQ (reference sequence). V shed 1 base, J shed 3 bases, and the junction held 5 bases outside the gene matches. CDR3 size: 15 residues. CDR3 residues: CASSLETGAYYGYTF. CDR3 coding DNA: TGTGCCAGCAGCTTAGAAACAGGGGCATACTATGGCTACACCTTC.

This clone has just a few counts. The rearrangement uses TRBV2 and TRBJ1-2; D ambiguous. Trimming shortened V by 7 bases and J by 8 bases, and 14 bases separated the two germline ends. The CDR3 is made up of 12 amino acids. Germline V gene data show CDR1 as SNHLY and CDR2 as FYNNEI. The DNA of the CDR3 is TGTGCCAGCATGAGGTCGGAACAAGGCTACACCTTC. Amino acids: CASMRSEQGYTF.

This clone was seen only once. V usage is TRBV6-5 and J usage is TRBJ1-2; D unresolved. The CDR3 loop spans 14 amino acids. The germline V gene has CDR1 MNHEY and CDR2 SVGAGI. V lost 0 bases to trimming and J lost 5 bases, with 10 bases between them. The CDR3 loop is CASSYSSRVYGYTF. Written as DNA, the CDR3 is TGTGCCAGCAGTTACTCGAGTAGGGTATATGGCTACACCTTC.

The chain joins TRBV6-6 to TRBJ2-7; D may match TRBD1 or TRBD2 (5 bases each). V gave up 6 bases and J gave up 1 base, with 13 bases separating them. CDR1 is MNHNY, CDR2 SVGAGI, per germline (reference sequence). The CDR3 sequence is 14 residues long. The CDR3 bases are TGTGCCAGCAGCCGAGGGGCAAATTCCTACGAGCAGTACTTC. Translation: CASSRGANSYEQYF.

This chain joins TRBV28 and TRBJ2-5; D gene uncertain. CDR3 size: 14 residues. V lost 5 bases to trimming and J lost 5 bases, with 15 bases between them. The V gene's germline CDR1 is MDHEN and CDR2 SYDVKM. CDR3 DNA: TGTGCCAGCAGTCGCCCAACTGCGTGGGAGACCCAGTACTTC. It is translated as CASSRPTAWETQYF.

The J gene is TRBJ1-2, the V gene TRBV30; the D gene is possibly TRBD1 (6 bases). This CDR3 is 16 amino acids long. The germline V gene has CDR1 GTSNPN and CDR2 SVGIG (reference sequence). The germline V and J ends were trimmed by 2 bases and 4 bases, with 20 bases remaining between them. CDR3 DNA sequence: TGTGCCTGGAGTCCCGGCCAGGGTGGAGGGGGCTATGGCTACACCTTC. This translates into CAWSPGQGGGGYGYTF.

V gene TRBV19 combines with J gene TRBJ2-5; possible D gene TRBD1, 6 bases. The CDR3 has 14 residues. Germline CDR1 LNHDA, CDR2 SQIVND (reference sequence). V lost 3 bases to trimming and J lost 2 bases, with 10 bases between them. The CDR3: CASSIGTTQETQYF. The CDR3 region has the DNA TGTGCCAGTAGTATTGGGACAACGCAAGAGACCCAGTACTTC.

The CDR3 region is CASSRSPSNEQFF. The CDR3 nucleotides are TGTGCCAGCAGCCGATCACCCTCCAATGAGCAGTTCTTC. This chain links TRBV11-3 with TRBJ2-1; D call uncertain. The germline V and J ends were trimmed by 5 bases and 6 bases, with 11 bases remaining between them. Per germline, CDR1 SGHNT and CDR2 YENEEA. This CDR3 has 13 residues.